Below, 24 T cell receptor beta chains from the same sample are listed, as sequenced in a study of neurological immune-mediated disorders. From the 5' RACE reads, TCRdb called clonotypes with MiXCR, one entry per CDR3 protein. The sample includes 49,000 or so distinct CDR3 sequences, over 15% of them seen just once. The sequencing sample was made of PBMCs. The receptors were gathered from a man in his 60s in good health.

In this sample, this clonotype turned up many times. The chain couples TRBV7-2 to TRBJ2-7, with 11 bases aligning to TRBD2. The germline CDR1 and CDR2 sequences are SGHTA and FQGNSA. Unmatched junction bases numbered 6, after V lost 5 bases and J lost 0 bases. The CDR3 contains 16 residues. The CDR3 region is CASSPTSGSTSYEQYF. CDR3 DNA sequence: TGTGCCAGCAGCCCCACTAGCGGGAGTACCTCCTACGAGCAGTACTTC.

With respect to this clonotype: With a much larger clone just one base away, this may be a read error. The rearrangement joins TRBV5-5 to TRBJ2-1, with 13 positions matching TRBD2. This CDR3 contains 15 residues. Germline V gene lookup returns CDR1 SGHKS and CDR2 YYEKEE (reference sequence). In nucleotides, the CDR3 is TGTGTCAGCAGCCCCACGGGACTAGCGGGACCAGTGCAGTTCTTC. Protein product: CVSSPTGLAGPVQFF.

This clonotype was detected ten times or more. The chain uses TRBV5-6 and TRBJ2-1, with no clear D. V lost 0 bases and J lost 6, with 7 bases in between. This CDR3 has 13 residues. Germline V gene sequence: CDR1 SGHDT, CDR2 YYEEEE. The CDR3 here is CASSLGTLNEQFF. The DNA of the CDR3 is TGTGCCAGCAGCTTGGGAACCCTCAATGAGCAGTTCTTC. Based on the CDR3 plus reference TRBV5-6 and TRBJ2-1, the full variable domain is DAGVTQSPTHLIKTRGQQVTLRCSPKSGHDTVSWYQQALGQGPQFIFQYYEEEERQRGNFPDRFSGHQFPNYSSELNVNALLLGDSALYLCASSLGTLNEQFFGPGTRLTVL.

This clonotype was seen many times. This rearrangement joins TRBV5-1 to TRBJ2-7; D not certain. The germline V gene has CDR1 SGHRS and CDR2 YFSETQ. V lost 1 base and J lost 4, with 12 bases in between. This CDR3 is built from 14 residues. The CDR3 DNA sequence: TGCGCCAGCAGCTTGAATGTCGGACCGTACGAGCAGTACTTC. Amino acid sequence: CASSLNVGPYEQYF.

This clonotype was counted at least ten times. The CDR3 bases are TGCAGTGCTAAAGGAGCAAAGCGGGATGGGACAGATACGCAGTATTTT. The encoded protein is CSAKGAKRDGTDTQYF. The chain carries TRBV20-1 and TRBJ2-3; 7 bases agree with TRBD2. Germline CDR1 and CDR2: DFQATT and SNEGSKA (reference sequence). The CDR3 length is 16 residues. V lost 4 bases to trimming and J lost 3 bases; unmatched junction nucleotides: 13.

This clonotype has a handful of counts. This chain links TRBV2 with TRBJ1-6, with D possibly TRBD1 on 5 matching bases. The V gene's germline CDR1 is SNHLY and CDR2 FYNNEI. V gave up 7 bases and J gave up 10 bases, with 17 bases separating them. The CDR3 is made up of 14 amino acids. CDR3 amino acids: CASTSGRVESPLHF. DNA for the CDR3: TGTGCCAGCACAAGCGGCAGGGTGGAATCACCCCTCCACTTT.

Many counts were recorded for this clonotype. V is TRBV25-1 and J is TRBJ2-5, with 13 bases identical to TRBD2. The length of the CDR3 is 17 residues. Germline assignment: CDR1 MGHDK and CDR2 SYGVNS. V dropped 4 bases and J dropped 5; count of bases not matched to a gene: 10. The CDR3 sequence: CASSGARGLAGSETQYF. The CDR3, as DNA: TGTGCCAGCAGTGGTGCGCGGGGACTAGCGGGATCCGAGACCCAGTACTTC. Together with reference TRBV25-1 and TRBJ2-5, the CDR3 gives the full variable domain: EADIYQTPRYLVIGTGKKITLECSQTMGHDKMYWYQQDPGMELHLIHYSYGVNSTEKGDLSSESTVSRIRTEHFPLTLESARPSHTSQYLCASSGARGLAGSETQYFGPGTRLLVL.

In its sample, this clonotype is large. V is TRBV6-1 and J is TRBJ2-3; possible D gene TRBD2, 6 bases. The CDR3 is 15 residues long. V lost 2 bases and J 0 bases, leaving 9 bases between the germline ends. CDR1 and CDR2 from the germline V gene are MNHNS and SASEGT. CDR3 coding DNA: TGTGCCAGCAGTGAATGGAGGGGAAGCACAGATACGCAGTATTTT. Its translation is CASSEWRGSTDTQYF.

The chain uses TRBV5-5 and TRBJ1-3; no clear D. The CDR3 totals 15 residues. Germline V gives CDR1 SGHKS, CDR2 YYEKEE (reference sequence). The V end lost 4 bases, the J end lost 4 bases, and 15 bases lay between the germline ends. CDR3 sequence (DNA): TGTGCCAGCAGCGACGGTTCTGTGCTCGGAAACACCATATATTTT. As protein: CASSDGSVLGNTIYF.

This clonotype appeared many times. The chain employs TRBV15 and TRBJ2-5; the D is unclear. This CDR3 is 16 amino acids long. Trimming took off 4 bases at V and 2 bases at J, with 17 bases between the two ends. Germline CDR1 LNHNV, CDR2 YYDKDF (reference sequence). The CDR3 here is CATSTSVGSIQETQYF. The CDR3 coding sequence is TGTGCCACCAGCACCTCTGTGGGCAGTATTCAAGAGACCCAGTACTTC.

At least ten counts were recorded for this clonotype. The J gene is TRBJ2-5, the V gene TRBV7-2, with D possibly TRBD1 on 6 matching bases. Trimming stripped 3 bases from V and 5 bases from J, with 13 bases between. Germline V gene data show CDR1 as SGHTA and CDR2 as FQGNSA. CDR3 size: 14 residues. For the CDR3, the DNA is TGTGCCAGCAGCTTCGCTAAGCAGGGGGAGACCCAGTACTTC. Protein sequence: CASSFAKQGETQYF. Full variable domain (outside the CDR3, taken from reference TRBV7-2 and TRBJ2-5): GAGVSQSPSNKVTEKGKDVELRCDPISGHTALYWYRQSLGQGLEFLIYFQGNSAPDKSGLPSDRFSAERTGGSVSTLTIQRTQQEDSAVYLCASSFAKQGETQYFGPGTRLLVL.

The table lists this clonotype with many counts. The CDR3 is CSVEEVTGELFF. The CDR3 nucleotides are TGCAGCGTTGAGGAGGTAACCGGGGAGCTGTTTTTT. The V gene is TRBV29-1, the J gene TRBJ2-2; possibly TRBD2 for D (5 bases). The CDR3 consists of 12 residues. Germline CDR1 is SQVTM and CDR2 is ANQGSEA. Between the trimmed V and J ends, which lost 3 bases and 5 bases, there was a span of 7 bases.

This clonotype was found many times. The V call is TRBV9, the J call TRBJ2-2; D is ambiguous. CDR1 and CDR2 (germline): SGDLS, YYNGEE. Trimming removed 0 bases from V and 6 bases from J, with 6 bases in between. This CDR3 has 13 amino acids. CDR3 region: CASSVGDAGELFF. The CDR3 DNA sequence: TGTGCCAGCAGCGTAGGTGATGCCGGGGAGCTGTTTTTT.

This clonotype was seen repeatedly, ten times or more. The chain links TRBV29-1 to TRBJ2-7, with 10 nucleotides matching TRBD2. CDR1 SQVTM and CDR2 ANQGSEA come from the germline V gene. The CDR3 sequence is 14 residues long. The V and J ends lost 7 bases and 6 bases, in that order; junction bases with no gene match: 12. This CDR3 is CSASESGRAFEQYF. DNA for the CDR3: TGCAGCGCCTCCGAAAGCGGGAGGGCCTTCGAGCAGTACTTC.

This clonotype has at least ten counts. This sequence joins TRBV5-5 and TRBJ2-5; either TRBD1 or TRBD2 may supply D (5 bases each). The V gene's germline CDR1 is SGHKS and CDR2 YYEKEE (reference sequence). V lost 5 bases and J 4 bases, leaving 21 bases between the germline ends. CDR3 size: 16 residues. CDR3 nucleotides: TGTGCCAGCAGGCCTGCGGTTACAGGCGGAGGAGAGACCCAGTACTTC. This encodes CASRPAVTGGGETQYF.

This clonotype was detected many times. This rearrangement joins TRBV12-3 or TRBV12-4 to TRBJ2-3; 9 bases are shared with TRBD2. This CDR3 is 15 amino acids long. V trimming: 3 bases; J trimming: 6 bases; junction bases outside the gene matches: 7. This chain's CDR3 is CASSLGSGSWDTQYF. CDR3 sequence (DNA): TGTGCCAGCAGTTTGGGTAGCGGGAGTTGGGATACGCAGTATTTT.

This clonotype was counted many times. The gene calls are TRBV18 and TRBJ2-3; 9 bases align to TRBD2. Losses at the gene ends were 3 bases for V and 1 base for J; bases not matched to a gene: 5. The CDR3 contains 16 residues. Germline assignment: CDR1 KGHSH and CDR2 LQKENI. Here the CDR3 DNA reads TGTGCCAGCTCACCTCTTAGCGGGAGTGGCACAGATACGCAGTATTTT. Residues: CASSPLSGSGTDTQYF.

This clonotype was observed a single time. This chain joins TRBV5-1 and TRBJ2-1; D might be TRBD1 or TRBD2, each matching 6 bases. With 0 bases removed from V and 5 bases from J, the gap between germline ends came to 12 bases. The CDR3 consists of 15 residues. Germline values: CDR1 SGHRS, CDR2 YFSETQ. The CDR3 protein is CASSLEGGIHNEQFF. Written as DNA, the CDR3 is TGCGCCAGCAGCTTGGAGGGGGGAATCCACAATGAGCAGTTCTTC.

The sample holds many counts of this clonotype. This chain joins TRBV10-1 and TRBJ2-2; 7 bases are a match to TRBD2. This CDR3 has 13 residues. V lost 7 bases and J lost 4; bases outside the gene matches: 3. Germline V gene sequence: CDR1 WNHNN, CDR2 SYGVQD (reference sequence). CDR3: CASKAGVTGELFF. CDR3 coding DNA: TGCGCCAGCAAGGCGGGAGTCACCGGGGAGCTGTTTTTT.

This clonotype came up many times. The chain uses TRBV5-1 and TRBJ2-7; D ambiguous. Trimming pared 3 bases from V and 5 bases from J, leaving 12 bases between. Germline V gene lookup returns CDR1 SGHRS and CDR2 YFSETQ. The CDR3 spans 13 residues. The CDR3 protein is CASSSLERDEQYF. The CDR3 DNA sequence: TGCGCCAGCAGCTCTCTTGAGCGCGACGAGCAGTACTTC. Full variable domain (outside the CDR3, taken from reference TRBV5-1 and TRBJ2-7): KAGVTQTPRYLIKTRGQQVTLSCSPISGHRSVSWYQQTPGQGLQFLFEYFSETQRNKGNFPGRFSGRQFSNSRSEMNVSTLELGDSALYLCASSSLERDEQYFGPGTRLTVT.

The gene calls are TRBV6-2 or TRBV6-3 and TRBJ1-5; 9 bases map to TRBD1. V was clipped by 7 bases and J by 4 bases; unmatched bases: 8. The CDR3 length is 15 residues. CDR1 and CDR2 from the germline V gene are MNHEY and SVGEGT. The CDR3 DNA reads as TGTGCCAGCACGTTCGGAGGACAGGGGAATCAGCCCCAGCATTTT. Its protein product is CASTFGGQGNQPQHF.

At least ten counts were recorded for this clonotype. V is TRBV6-1 and J is TRBJ2-1, with 7 nucleotides matching TRBD1. This CDR3 comprises 14 residues. Germline V lookup: CDR1 MNHNS, CDR2 SASEGT. Losses at the gene ends were 8 bases for V and 5 bases for J; bases not matched to a gene: 9. CDR3 loop: CASYGTVLDNEQFF. As DNA, the CDR3 is TGTGCCAGCTACGGGACAGTACTTGACAATGAGCAGTTCTTC.

This clonotype has ten or more counts. The V gene is TRBV6-5, the J gene TRBJ2-2; 8 nucleotides align to TRBD2. V lost 7 bases to trimming and J lost 7 bases; unmatched junction nucleotides: 5. The CDR3 loop spans 13 amino acids. Germline V gene data show CDR1 as MNHEY and CDR2 as SVGAGI. The CDR3 nucleotides are TGTGCCAGCACCGGGAGGGCCGGCGGGGAGCTGTTTTTT. Translated: CASTGRAGGELFF.

The chain joins TRBV18 to TRBJ1-1; 8 positions match TRBD1. From germline, CDR1 is KGHSH and CDR2 LQKENI. The CDR3 length is 12 residues. The CDR3 region is CVSSTTGAEAFF. The CDR3 DNA reads TGTGTTAGCTCAACGACAGGGGCGGAAGCTTTCTTT. Full variable domain (missing parts from reference TRBV18 and TRBJ1-1): NAGVMQNPRHLVRRRGQEARLRCSPMKGHSHVYWYRQLPEEGLKFMVYLQKENIIDESGMPKERFSAEFPKEGPSILRIQQVVRGDSAAYFCVSSTTGAEAFFGQGTRLTVV.